One T cell receptor (beta chain) is described in this entry. The table lists this clone with a few counts. It has no known antigen specificity. No base qualities exist here, and no much larger clone lies one base off it. A single peripheral blood draw of approximately 110 mL on average was collected from each donor into heparinised tubes. Using a panel that included CD45RO, CCR7, CD25, CD127, CD95 and CD27, naive, central memory, regulatory and stem cell-like memory CD4+ T cells were sorted on a BD FACSAria II. Every sorted population had a purity above 98%. Right away, PBMCs were isolated by Lymphoprep density gradient centrifugation and were stained directly, with no culture step. Samples were stained and sorted in pairs, with one healthy donor and one patient per experiment, so that batch effects were minimized. The entire isolated RNA was reverse transcribed using the High Capacity cDNA Reverse Transcription Kit, and thus expressed TCRB transcripts were sequenced. Naive, central memory and regulatory T cell samples underwent deep immunoSEQ sequencing, averaging about 3.57 million total reads per sample. After sorted cells were lysed in RLT buffer, RNA was extracted with DNase-treated RNeasy Micro or Mini kits, with the choice depending on cell number. To prevent cross-contamination, each cell subset was processed individually, whereas patient and healthy donor samples were processed jointly. Using the immunoSEQ multiplex PCR, TCRB sequences were amplified from cDNA into 87-bp fragments spanning the CDR3 region. Amplicons were sequenced on the Illumina HiSeq platform. The authors' pipeline ran thus. Synthetic template baselines were used to correct PCR bias computationally, reads within Hamming distance 2 were collapsed together, and singletons that could not be merged were discarded. By aligning reads against IMGT, V, D and J genes, CDR3 length, and insertions or deletions at six rearrangement sites were assigned. Within each subset, clonotype counts were normalized to sorted cell number, and only after that were true diversity and Gini coefficients computed with the tcR R package. Repertoire sharing was quantified using the overlap coefficient calculated on TCRB nucleotide sequences. Out-of-frame TCRB sequences from naive cells were analyzed as a proxy for the pre-selection repertoire. The table was pulled from immuneACCESS by TCRdb, which kept in-frame rearrangements only. Such tables lose some clones; where checked, under half of the loss comes from unresolved V genes, and the rest has no known cause. The D gene and trimming were derived from the DNA, and the V and J assignments and clone size from that table. This sample holds around 650,000 clones; roughly 12% were observed only once. Together, the top ten hold 0.095% to 0.15% of the sample.

This record belongs to a study of beta chain features in type 1 diabetes (dated by TCRdb to between 2017 and 2018). General notes on the study: Mean age, gender distribution, total cell number and subset yield were not different between patients and healthy donors. A total of some 110 million sorted cells were examined across all samples, and the number of cells per subset was strongly correlated with RNA yield. Regulatory and stem cell-like memory subsets were obtained from only 8 patients and roughly 8 healthy donors, while naive and central memory subsets were obtained from all 30 or so donors. The study compared the TCRB repertoires of sorted circulating CD4+ T cell subsets in recently diagnosed type 1 diabetes patients with those in matched healthy donors.

Points the paper makes about the study in general: Because small numbers of individuals were included in the HLA sub-analyses, any influence of HLA type on TCRB rearrangement was left unresolved. In all four CD4+ subsets, TCRB CDR3 length was moderately but significantly shorter in type 1 diabetes patients. Naive, central memory and regulatory TCRB repertoires appeared to be more similar among patients than among healthy donors. At VDJ recombination sites, type 1 diabetes patients had fewer insertions and more deleted nucleotides, which implies abnormalities in thymic rearrangement. PCR may preferentially amplify shorter templates, but because patient and control samples were amplified and corrected together, any resulting skew would affect both groups equally. Because cDNA was sequenced instead of genomic DNA, highly expressing activated cells could be over-represented, though the groups showed no difference in activation or CD3 levels.

The CDR3, cysteine through phenylalanine, is 17 amino acids long. Only CDR3 DNA is held: 51 bases, read in frame from base 1. Sequences SGHKS (CDR1) and YYEKEE (CDR2) are obtained from the germline V gene (reference sequence). For this chain, trimming is 6 bases at the V end and 1 base at the J end, and the number of junction bases without a gene match is 14. This chain is built from TRBV5-5 and TRBJ2-3; 7 junctional bases match TRBD1. Sequenced: naive CD4+ T cells from blood. This specimen's cell subset or site label, interpreted: true naive CD4+ T cells. The receptor's source is a man aged 25-40 years with type 1 diabetes. The DNA is TGTGCCAGCATCCTCCTGCAGGGGGTCTCCGGCACAGATACGCAGTATTTT. This sequence encodes CASILLQGVSGTDTQYF.